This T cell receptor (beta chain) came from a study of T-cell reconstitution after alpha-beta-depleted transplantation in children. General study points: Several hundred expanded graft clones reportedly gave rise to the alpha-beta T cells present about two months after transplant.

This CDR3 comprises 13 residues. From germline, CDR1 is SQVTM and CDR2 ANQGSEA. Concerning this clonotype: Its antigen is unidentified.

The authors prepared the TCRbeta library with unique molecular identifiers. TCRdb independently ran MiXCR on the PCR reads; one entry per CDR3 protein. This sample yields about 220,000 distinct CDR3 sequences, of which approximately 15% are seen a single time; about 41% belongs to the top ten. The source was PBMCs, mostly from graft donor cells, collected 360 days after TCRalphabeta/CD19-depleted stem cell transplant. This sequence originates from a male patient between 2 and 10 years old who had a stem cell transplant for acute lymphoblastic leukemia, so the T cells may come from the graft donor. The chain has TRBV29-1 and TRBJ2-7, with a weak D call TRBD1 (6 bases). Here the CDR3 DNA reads TGCAGTGAGATGGGGGACACTGTTTACGAGCAGTACTTC. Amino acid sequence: CSEMGDTVYEQYF.